This TCR beta chain was recovered during a study of regulatory T cells in long-lasting Graves disease (dated by TCRdb to about 2021). Looking at the study overall: Patients with newly diagnosed Graves' disease had been on antithyroid drugs for under 3 months. Patients with persistent Graves' disease were compared with patients with newly diagnosed Graves' disease using TCR sequencing and RNA sequencing of peripheral blood. The study took place in China and was registered as a clinical trial. TCR sequencing covered 13 persistent and about 20 newly diagnosed Graves' disease patients, around 35 samples in total.

The meaning of the sample's time point label: newly diagnosed GD, antithyroid drugs for less than 3 months. For both TCR sequencing and RNA sequencing, RNA was extracted from PBMCs using TRIzol. Graves' disease was diagnosed according to American Thyroid Association guidelines. The patients came from an endocrinology department in Xi'an, China. Each patient gave about 10 milliliters of peripheral blood, collected in an EDTA anticoagulant tube. Ficoll Paque Plus density gradient separation was used to isolate PBMCs, and no further T cell sorting was performed. An Agilent 2100 Bioanalyzer and agarose gel were used to check RNA quality, while a NanoDrop 2000 measured RNA concentration. Libraries were made using multiplex PCR. TCRdb names Illumina HiSeq 4000 as the instrument used. To build TCR beta libraries, CDR3 regions were amplified by Arm-PCR using iRepertoire HTBI primers. PCR products were gel purified before sequencing. The authors processed their data as follows. A total of roughly 65 TRBV and approximately 13 TRBJ segments were identified across samples and were used for gene usage analysis of CDR3 amino acid clonotypes. COPE and FqMerger were used to merge filtered high-quality paired reads into contigs. BLAST was used to align contigs to IMGT TRBV, TRBD and TRBJ reference genes, with CDR3 defined following IMGT. Highly expanded clones were defined as clonotypes with a frequency above 0.1%. Shannon entropy served as the measure of repertoire diversity, while the Gini coefficient captured V-J evenness. A clonotype found in more than one individual was treated as public. TCRdb took the public reads, trimmed them with fastp at Q25, ran MiXCR for clone calling and kept in-frame beta chains. Records with the same CDR3 protein are collapsed into one entry carrying the most frequent genes and DNA. These V and J calls rely on TCRdb rather than the paper's analysis. This sample lists some 500,000 distinct CDR3 sequences; less than 15% were detected once. The ten most abundant clones make up roughly 10% of the sample.

V and J are truncated by 5 bases and 3 bases respectively, leaving an intervening sequence of 13 bases. The germline V gene specifies LGHNA as CDR1 and YNFKEQ as CDR2. The CDR3, from cysteine to phenylalanine, totals 14 residues. Here the CDR3 DNA is all that survives: 42 bases in frame from base 1. As concerns this clonotype: The target of this receptor is not known. No base quality information exists; no much larger clone differs at one position.

General findings and caveats noted by the study authors: Compared with newly diagnosed patients, patients with persistent Graves' disease had lower TCR Shannon entropy and fewer highly expanded clones, which suggests clonal expansion. As a limitation, the authors acknowledged that the small sample size may reduce accuracy. Persistent disease showed preferential use of TRBV28, TRBJ1-2 and TRBJ2-5, whereas newly diagnosed disease favored TRBV20-1 and TRBJ2-1. Patients with persistent disease shared more public clonotypes (under 3,000) than newly diagnosed patients did (approximately 990). Only the TCR beta chain was sequenced and analyzed. Peripheral blood alone was examined, since thyroid tissue, which constituted the primary lesion, could not be accessed.

The sample also formed part of further work on T cells in Graves' hyperthyroidism and ophthalmopathy. The second source states: Stable Graves' hyperthyroidism was defined as the absence of progression to ophthalmopathy over 18 months of follow-up. Hyperthyroidism patients were newly diagnosed, with disease duration under 2 months, and aged 18 to 65 years. Exclusion was applied to patients with uncontrolled infections, other autoimmune diseases, pregnancy or lactation. Clinical symptoms, serum thyroxine and TRAb, thyroid ultrasound, and orbital computed tomography formed the basis for the diagnoses. A first-round RT-PCR of the TCR CDR3 used the HTBI primer set with the Qiagen OneStep RT-PCR kit. Blood samples also contained most of the expanded thyroid clonotypes (frequency above 0.001), which suggests that blood repertoires may reflect thyroid immune responses. Ophthalmopathy was separated from stable hyperthyroidism by a 13 V-J signature model, with 85% to 90% sensitivity and about 81% specificity obtained in cross-validation and 80%/75% obtained in testing. In validation, progression to ophthalmopathy was predicted by the model with 70% to 71% sensitivity and 72.22% specificity, a median of 6.5 months before onset. To identify TCR V-J signatures that set the groups apart, the researchers used a discovery cohort of more than 95 patients, made up of 40 to 45 with Graves' ophthalmopathy and some 55 with stable Graves' hyperthyroidism. Prospective prediction of ophthalmopathy was tested in an independent validation cohort of some 20 hyperthyroidism patients and 15 to 17 patients who later progressed to ophthalmopathy. The 100 discovery patients were randomly split 7:3 into training and test sets. The study also compared thyroid tissue and blood T-cell repertoires from about six Graves' hyperthyroidism patients. Once sampling was done, hyperthyroidism patients were given methimazole at a starting dose of 30 mg daily, whereas ophthalmopathy patients were given high-dose intravenous methylprednisolone. Libraries were constructed in a second round of multiplex PCR, after which size selection and purification were performed. Libraries were sequenced paired-end with 100 bp reads on an Illumina HiSeq2000. Raw data were processed with SOAPnuke, discarding reads with adapters, uncalled bases, mean Phred below 15, or no exact constant-primer or identifier match. High-quality paired reads were merged using COPE v1.2.5, and each unique nucleotide sequence was defined as a clonotype. MiTCR v1.1 was used to align clonotypes to the IMGT TRBV, TRBD and TRBJ reference segments. The analysis included only V-J combinations with a frequency above 0.0001, which together covered about 99% of the repertoires. The TCS score was defined as the ratio of F50 (clonal expansion) to E x V (chaos), calculated using BLOSUM62-based TCRdist between CDR3 peptides within each V-J. Welch's t-statistics and random forest reduced around 520 V-J features to about 13, which were used in a naive Bayes classifier (R e1071). No statistical method was used to set the sample size in advance, and investigators knew the group allocation. According to the paper, TCR Vbeta CDR3 sequencing was carried out on about 140 peripheral blood samples, which came from approximately 41 ophthalmopathy, under 80 hyperthyroidism and about 17 progressor patients.

Material: peripheral blood mononuclear cells (PBMCs), obtained at new diagnosis, from a patient treated with antithyroid drugs. The V gene is TRBV4-2 and the J gene is TRBJ1-1; there is no confident call for the D gene. This sequence originates from a man aged 30 to 45 with Graves disease. Donor details come from another sample of the same person, matched by shared clones. CDR3 loop: CASSTPIRHTEAFF. The bases are TGTGCCAGCAGCACTCCGATTCGCCACACTGAAGCTTTCTTT.